The 13 T cell receptor beta chains below come from one sample, sequenced in a study of blood T cell repertoires in COVID-19. Assay: immunoSEQ multiplex PCR; the TCRdb copy retains only in-frame clones and omits some. The table lists roughly 300,000 clones, approximately 85% of them singletons. The specimen was peripheral blood. Every receptor here comes from a human donor in a cohort sampled during active COVID-19.

The sample holds one count of this clone. The CDR3, as DNA: TGCAGCGTTGGTTTTGGAGGGTCCACTGAAGCTTTCTTT. It yields the protein CSVGFGGSTEAFF. V and J are TRBV29-1 and TRBJ1-1; no clear D gene. The V end was cut by 4 bases, the J end by 4 bases, with 13 bases between. The CDR3 spans 13 residues. CDR1 and CDR2 from the germline V gene are SQVTM and ANQGSEA.

This chain joins TRBV19 and TRBJ2-6, with 7 bases lining up with TRBD1. The ends lost 1 base at V and 1 base at J; junction bases unmatched: 4. The CDR3 totals 17 residues. Germline CDR1 is LNHDA and CDR2 is SQIVND (reference sequence). CDR3 sequence: CASSIAPTGSGANVLTF. The CDR3 DNA is TGTGCCAGTAGTATAGCCCCGACAGGGTCTGGGGCCAACGTCCTGACTTTC.

This chain links TRBV9 with TRBJ2-1, with 10 bases aligning to TRBD1. Trimming removed 7 bases from V and 10 bases from J; junction bases left unmatched: 5. The CDR3 loop spans 12 amino acids. Germline CDR1 SGDLS, CDR2 YYNGEE. As DNA, the CDR3 is TGTGCCAGCGGGACAGGGGTGAGGGAGCAGTTCTTC. Amino acids: CASGTGVREQFF.

This clone was picked up a small number of times. V is TRBV7-9 and J is TRBJ1-1; D ambiguous. Trimming removed 5 bases at V and 5 bases at J, with 12 bases between. Germline V gives CDR1 SEHNR, CDR2 FQNEAQ (reference sequence). This CDR3 comprises 13 residues. CDR3 region: CASSLPPGTEAFF. The DNA of the CDR3 is TGTGCCAGCAGCCTACCCCCCGGGACTGAAGCTTTCTTT.

Turning to this clone: Within the sample, other DNA sequences also encode this same CDR3. This chain links TRBV10-2 with TRBJ2-7; 12 bases are a match to TRBD1. CDR1 and CDR2 from the germline V gene are WSHSY and SAAADI. The junction had 4 bases not matched to a gene; V was cut back by 6 bases and J by 1 base. This CDR3 is built from 15 residues. The chain's CDR3 is CASRRGQGASYEQYF. Here the CDR3 DNA reads TGCGCCAGCAGGAGGGGACAGGGGGCGTCCTACGAGCAGTACTTC.

The rearrangement links TRBV20-1 to TRBJ1-2; D uncertain. Germline CDR1 reads DFQATT; CDR2 reads SNEGSKA (reference sequence). The CDR3 runs 9 residues. V lost 7 bases to trimming and J lost 8 bases, with 8 bases between them. The CDR3 is CSVRPGYTF. The CDR3 DNA sequence: TGCAGTGTGAGGCCGGGCTACACCTTC.

The V gene is TRBV7-3, the J gene TRBJ1-1; D is possibly TRBD1 (5 bases). This CDR3 is built from 15 residues. V lost 5 bases and J lost 0, with 13 bases in between. Looked up from germline, CDR1 is SGHTA and CDR2 is FQGTGA. The CDR3 sequence: CASSPTAKMNTEAFF. The CDR3 coding sequence is TGTGCCAGCAGCCCGACAGCGAAGATGAACACTGAAGCTTTCTTT.

This clone was found once. The rearrangement joins TRBV9 to TRBJ2-3; D is unresolved. The CDR3 has 14 residues. Trimming left V 0 bases short and J 2 bases short, with 7 bases between. Germline V gene lookup returns CDR1 SGDLS and CDR2 YYNGEE. The CDR3: CASSVDFYTDTQYF. DNA for the CDR3: TGTGCCAGCAGCGTAGACTTCTACACAGATACGCAGTATTTT.

This chain links TRBV3-1 (or the pseudogene TRBV3-2) with TRBJ2-7; tentatively, D is TRBD2 (5 bases). Between the trimmed V and J ends, which lost 1 base and 4 bases, there was a span of 11 bases. CDR3 length equals 14 residues. Germline CDR1 reads LGHDT; CDR2 reads YNNKEL (reference sequence). The CDR3 DNA follows: TGTGCCAGCAGCCAAGGAGGGCCGGCTTACGAGCAGTACTTC. Residues: CASSQGGPAYEQYF.

V gene TRBV2 combines with J gene TRBJ1-4; the match to TRBD1 covers 8 bases. The germline gives CDR1 SNHLY, CDR2 FYNNEI. The ends lost 7 bases at V and 2 bases at J; junction bases unmatched: 6. This CDR3 has 15 residues. For the CDR3, the DNA is TGTGCCAGCATTGTACAGGGGGGGACTAATGAAAAACTGTTTTTT. Its translation: CASIVQGGTNEKLFF. Full variable domain (outside the CDR3, taken from reference TRBV2 and TRBJ1-4): EPEVTQTPSHQVTQMGQEVILRCVPISNHLYFYWYRQILGQKVEFLVSFYNNEISEKSEIFDDQFSVERPDGSNFTLKIRSTKLEDSAMYFCASIVQGGTNEKLFFGSGTQLSVL.

The chain is built from TRBV6-5 and TRBJ1-1; D gene uncertain. The CDR3 covers 14 residues. Trimming removed 2 bases at V and 4 bases at J, with 11 bases between. Germline lookup yields CDR1 MNHEY and CDR2 SVGAGI. The CDR3: CASSYVAGSTEAFF. The CDR3 nucleotides read TGTGCCAGCAGTTACGTGGCGGGGAGCACTGAAGCTTTCTTT.

The chain recombines TRBV5-8 with TRBJ2-1; D is perhaps TRBD2 (6 bases). The CDR3 spans 13 residues. Trimming took 3 bases from V and 4 from J, leaving 8 bases between them. The germline V gene encodes CDR1 SGHTS and CDR2 YDEGEE. This chain's CDR3 is CASSSRGYNEQFF. Here the CDR3 DNA reads TGTGCCAGCAGCTCGCGGGGATACAATGAGCAGTTCTTC.

The genes are TRBV10-3 and TRBJ1-6, with a weak D call TRBD1 (5 bases). Germline loops: CDR1 ENHRY, CDR2 SYGVKD. The ends were cut back, 0 bases at V and 13 bases at J, with 13 bases in the middle. The CDR3 is made up of 14 amino acids. CDR3 sequence: CAISESPGLLPLHF. Written as DNA, the CDR3 is TGTGCCATCAGTGAGTCGCCAGGGCTTTTGCCCCTCCACTTT.